The 23 T cell receptor beta chains below were found in one sample sequenced in a study of PD-1 blockade in classical Hodgkin lymphoma. Every one of the patients relapsed after autologous stem cell transplantation (brentuximab vedotin exposure was variable). Sequencing used immunoSEQ multiplex PCR; TCRdb keeps in-frame clones, though not all of them. The profile covers approximately 15,000 clones, with about four fifths appearing a single time and around a quarter taken by the ten largest. Sequencing was performed on peripheral blood mononuclear cells (PBMCs), taken before the second cycle of nivolumab. These receptors all stem from a human donor with classical Hodgkin lymphoma.

The J gene is TRBJ2-5, the V gene TRBV20-1; unclear D gene. The CDR3 spans 11 residues. The germline V gene has CDR1 DFQATT and CDR2 SNEGSKA (reference sequence). V lost 6 bases and J lost 0, with 5 bases in between. The DNA of the CDR3 is TGCAGTGCCCAACACCAAGAGACCCAGTACTTC. Protein sequence: CSAQHQETQYF.

The chain is built from TRBV5-1 and TRBJ2-7; 7 nucleotides agree with TRBD1. J lost 3 bases, V lost 3 bases, and 12 bases had no gene match. CDR1 and CDR2 from the germline V gene are SGHRS and YFSETQ. The CDR3 length is 16 residues. CDR3 sequence (DNA): TGCGCCAGCAGCTCCGGGGCCACAGGGGCAATCTACGAGCAGTACTTC. Translation: CASSSGATGAIYEQYF.

This clone came up a few times. This chain's CDR3 is CASSGGVANSPLHF. In nucleotides, the CDR3 is TGTGCCAGCAGTGGGGGGGTAGCCAATTCACCCCTCCACTTT. The J gene is TRBJ1-6, the V gene TRBV25-1, with a weak D call TRBD1 (5 bases). The CDR3 totals 14 residues. The V end lost 4 bases, the J end lost 7 bases, and 11 bases lay between the germline ends. The germline CDR1 and CDR2 sequences are MGHDK and SYGVNS. Together with reference TRBV25-1 and TRBJ1-6, the CDR3 gives the full variable domain: EADIYQTPRYLVIGTGKKITLECSQTMGHDKMYWYQQDPGMELHLIHYSYGVNSTEKGDLSSESTVSRIRTEHFPLTLESARPSHTSQYLCASSGGVANSPLHFGNGTRLTVT.

This chain uses TRBV5-1 with TRBJ1-2, with TRBD1 matching over 7 bases. Trimming cost V 0 bases and J 3 bases; bases outside gene matches: 11. Germline CDR1 and CDR2: SGHRS and YFSETQ. The CDR3 loop spans 17 amino acids. The DNA of the CDR3 is TGCGCCAGCAGCTTGGAGGGGGCAGTGATTGGGGACTATGGCTACACCTTC. It specifies CASSLEGAVIGDYGYTF.

V is TRBV9 and J is TRBJ2-7; D call uncertain. V gave up 3 bases and J gave up 0 bases, with 10 bases separating them. Germline values: CDR1 SGDLS, CDR2 YYNGEE. The CDR3 covers 14 residues. DNA of the CDR3: TGTGCCAGCAGCGCGAGCTCCAGCTCCTACGAGCAGTACTTC. Protein sequence: CASSASSSSYEQYF.

The chain joins TRBV14 to TRBJ2-5; no clear D. Per germline, CDR1 SGHDN and CDR2 FVKESK. The CDR3 covers 12 residues. V was shortened by 5 bases and J by 5 bases, with 9 bases between the two germline ends. The chain's CDR3 is CASSKYRETQYF. CDR3 DNA: TGTGCCAGCAGCAAATATCGGGAGACCCAGTACTTC.

This rearrangement joins TRBV6-6 to TRBJ2-3; D may be TRBD1 (6 bases). The CDR3 covers 14 residues. V lost 6 bases to trimming and J lost 4 bases, with 14 bases between them. Looked up from germline, CDR1 is MNHNY and CDR2 is SVGAGI (reference sequence). The chain's CDR3 is CASRPTGSPDTQYF. CDR3 nucleotides: TGTGCCAGCAGACCTACAGGGTCTCCAGATACGCAGTATTTT.

This clone has a handful of counts. The V gene is TRBV6-1, the J gene TRBJ2-7; 8 bases align to TRBD2. The CDR3 consists of 12 residues. The V segment lost 3 bases and the J segment 9 bases; nucleotides outside the gene matches: 4. Germline V gene data show CDR1 as MNHNS and CDR2 as SASEGT. CDR3: CASSEIRGGQYF. As DNA, the CDR3 is TGTGCCAGCAGTGAGATTCGGGGGGGGCAGTACTTC.

This chain joins TRBV19 and TRBJ1-2, with 7 bases that match TRBD1. In germline, CDR1 is LNHDA, CDR2 SQIVND (reference sequence). V lost 3 bases to trimming and J lost 4 bases; unmatched junction nucleotides: 2. The CDR3 spans 13 residues. The CDR3 region is CASSIGDSYGYTF. The CDR3 DNA is TGTGCCAGTAGTATCGGGGACAGCTATGGCTACACCTTC.

The chain joins TRBV25-1 to TRBJ1-1; D unresolved. The CDR3 is made up of 13 amino acids. Germline V CDR1 and CDR2: MGHDK, SYGVNS. The ends were cut back, 6 bases at V and 5 bases at J, with 13 bases in the middle. CDR3 nucleotide sequence: TGTGCCAGCAGCTTGGTAGGGAAGACTGAAGCTTTCTTT. Its translation: CASSLVGKTEAFF.

The CDR3 sequence: CASSRDGNYNEQFF. In DNA form, the CDR3 reads TGTGCCAGCAGCCGGGACGGGAATTACAATGAGCAGTTCTTC. V gene TRBV7-2 combines with J gene TRBJ2-1; TRBD1 or TRBD2 may be the D gene (5 bases each). CDR1 is SGHTA, CDR2 FQGNSA, per germline. The V end was cut by 5 bases, the J end by 4 bases, with 12 bases between. The CDR3 sequence is 14 residues long.

This chain connects TRBV5-1 to TRBJ2-5; 11 positions agree with TRBD2. Trimming cost V 2 bases and J 2 bases; bases outside gene matches: 17. The CDR3 consists of 20 residues. The germline V gene has CDR1 SGHRS and CDR2 YFSETQ. CDR3 sequence: CASSFLGSTSGVLGQETQYF. For the CDR3, the DNA is TGCGCCAGCAGCTTTCTAGGTTCGACTAGCGGGGTCCTAGGGCAAGAGACCCAGTACTTC.

In its sample, this clone was seen a few times. The rearrangement uses TRBV10-3 and TRBJ1-1, with unresolved D. Trimming stripped 0 bases from V and 2 bases from J, with 4 bases between. The germline gives CDR1 ENHRY, CDR2 SYGVKD. The CDR3 spans 13 residues. The CDR3 sequence is CAISESANTEAFF. CDR3 sequence (DNA): TGTGCCATCAGTGAGTCAGCTAACACTGAAGCTTTCTTT.

The chain joins TRBV28 to TRBJ2-7; possible D gene TRBD2, 6 bases. From germline, CDR1 is MDHEN and CDR2 SYDVKM. V dropped 2 bases and J dropped 7 bases, with 18 bases sitting between them. CDR3 length: 15 residues. CDR3: CASSLGIGRAGEQYF. The CDR3 bases are TGTGCCAGCAGTTTAGGGATCGGCAGGGCGGGAGAGCAGTACTTC.

The genes are TRBV28 and TRBJ1-3, with unresolved D. The CDR3 is 17 amino acids. Looked up from germline, CDR1 is MDHEN and CDR2 is SYDVKM. V was trimmed by 4 bases and J by 1 base, leaving 17 bases between them. CDR3 amino acids: CASSSHVNRGSGNTIYF. CDR3 in DNA: TGTGCCAGCAGTTCCCATGTCAACCGAGGTTCTGGAAACACCATATATTTT.

The chain combines TRBV6-6 with TRBJ2-7; D may be TRBD2 (5 bases). The germline gives CDR1 MNHNY, CDR2 SVGAGI (reference sequence). Trimming stripped 0 bases from V and 3 bases from J, with 15 bases between. This CDR3 has 16 amino acids. The CDR3 region is CASSYSAEALYYEQYF. CDR3 DNA: TGTGCCAGCAGTTACTCTGCGGAGGCTCTCTACTACGAGCAGTACTTC.

The chain links TRBV28 to TRBJ1-1; TRBD1 agrees at 10 bases. This CDR3 contains 16 residues. The germline V gene has CDR1 MDHEN and CDR2 SYDVKM. The trim removed 5 bases at V and 0 bases at J, leaving 6 bases unmatched. In DNA form, the CDR3 reads TGTGCCAGCAGTCCATCCGGGACAGGGGTGAACACTGAAGCTTTCTTT. Amino acids: CASSPSGTGVNTEAFF.

V gene TRBV11-2 combines with J gene TRBJ1-1; D gene ambiguous. In germline, CDR1 is SGHAT, CDR2 FQNNGV. The germline V and J ends were trimmed by 0 bases and 3 bases, with 8 bases remaining between them. CDR3 length equals 14 residues. CDR3 in amino acids: CASSLDGEDTEAFF. The CDR3 region has the DNA TGTGCCAGCAGCTTAGACGGGGAGGACACTGAAGCTTTCTTT. Based on the CDR3 plus reference TRBV11-2 and TRBJ1-1, the full variable domain is EAGVAQSPRYKIIEKRQSVAFWCNPISGHATLYWYQQILGQGPKLLIQFQNNGVVDDSQLPKDRFSAERLKGVDSTLKIQPAKLEDSAVYLCASSLDGEDTEAFFGQGTRLTVV.

This rearrangement joins TRBV15 to TRBJ1-1; weak D call: TRBD1 (5 bases). The germline V gene has CDR1 LNHNV and CDR2 YYDKDF (reference sequence). The CDR3 totals 16 residues. V was pared by 5 bases and J by 4 bases, with 20 bases between. The CDR3 region has the DNA TGTGCCACCAGCCCGCTACCCCGGGACCTCCCCACTGAAGCTTTCTTT. Protein sequence: CATSPLPRDLPTEAFF.

A single count supports this clone. The chain combines TRBV13 with TRBJ2-1; TRBD1 is a possible D gene (5 bases). Germline-derived CDR1 and CDR2 are PRHDT and FYEKMQ (reference sequence). V lost 5 bases, J lost 0 bases, and 14 bases lay in between. CDR3 size: 16 residues. The CDR3 protein is CASSDLLGDSYNEQFF. CDR3 DNA: TGTGCCAGCAGCGATTTGCTAGGGGACTCCTACAATGAGCAGTTCTTC.

This clone has a handful of counts. This rearrangement joins TRBV5-6 to TRBJ2-4; no clear D gene. Looked up from germline, CDR1 is SGHDT and CDR2 is YYEEEE. V lost 1 base to trimming and J lost 7 bases, with 9 bases between them. CDR3 length: 13 amino acids. This chain's CDR3 is CASSLISLNIQYF. The CDR3 nucleotides read TGTGCCAGCAGCTTGATTTCCCTGAACATTCAGTACTTC.

This chain joins TRBV7-3 and TRBJ2-3, with 8 bases matching TRBD2. This CDR3 is built from 15 residues. V lost 5 bases and J lost 6; bases outside the gene matches: 10. Per the germline V gene, CDR1 is SGHTA and CDR2 is FQGTGA. The CDR3 DNA reads as TGTGCCAGCAGCCTCGTAGCGGGGCGCGCGGATACGCAGTATTTT. This codes for CASSLVAGRADTQYF.

This chain links TRBV5-1 with TRBJ2-2, with unresolved D. The CDR3 consists of 13 residues. The germline gives CDR1 SGHRS, CDR2 YFSETQ. Trimming took off 1 base at V and 7 bases at J, with 8 bases between the two ends. CDR3 DNA: TGCGCCAGCAGCTTGAACGTTAACGGGGAGCTGTTTTTT. This sequence encodes CASSLNVNGELFF.